This TCR beta chain was recorded in a study of blood T cell repertoires in COVID-19. Seattle researchers signed up patients amid active infection and tracked them longitudinally. TCRdb's copy holds only in-frame clones and misses some; the assay was immunoSEQ multiplex PCR. This table has fewer than 80,000 clones, 75% to 90% appearing once. The germline V gene has CDR1 SGHNT and CDR2 YENEEA. V lost 5 bases to trimming and J lost 6 bases; unmatched junction nucleotides: 14. CDR3 length: 16 amino acids. This clone showed up just a few times. The specimen sequenced was peripheral blood. The chain employs TRBV11-3 and TRBJ1-1; the match to TRBD1 covers 8 bases. This TCR was sampled from a man older than 75 with COVID-19, enrolled during active disease. The DNA of the CDR3 is TGTGCCAGCAGCCCTAGGAACGGCAGGGGGCGTCCTGAAGCTTTCTTT. Its protein product is CASSPRNGRGRPEAFF. Drawing the rest from reference TRBV11-3 and TRBJ1-1, the complete variable domain is EAGVVQSPRYKIIEKKQPVAFWCNPISGHNTLYWYLQNLGQGPELLIRYENEEAVDDSQLPKDRFSAERLKGVDSTLKIQPAELGDSAVYLCASSPRNGRGRPEAFFGQGTRLTVV.